This T cell receptor beta chain was documented in a study of CD8+ T cells in alopecia areata. Study-level background: Administration of oral tofacitinib to treated patients was at 5 to 10 mg twice daily. Study results and limitations: Administration of tofacitinib significantly diminished scalp clonality and expanded CD8+ clones within the top 100.

Extracted RNA was reverse transcribed, and the resulting cDNA served as sequencing template. Assay used: immunoSEQ multiplex PCR; TCRdb lists only in-frame clones, some missing. The data show 200,000 to 250,000 clones, roughly three fifths seen once. The CDR3 runs to 13 residues. V was shortened by 6 bases and J by 7 bases, with 16 bases between the two germline ends. Germline V gene data show CDR1 as SQVTM and CDR2 as ANQGSEA. With respect to this clone: Its specificity is not known.

Treatment noted: oral pan-JAK inhibitor, 5-10 mg twice daily. The TCR comes from a human donor with alopecia areata. V is TRBV29-1 and J is TRBJ2-4, with D possibly matching TRBD2 (5 bases). Sequences were derived from CD4+ T cells sorted from blood, sampled at week 44, from a patient treated with tofacitinib. The CDR3 DNA is TGCAGCGTCGCCCACGGGGAGCCGAACATTCAGTACTTC. Translation: CSVAHGEPNIQYF.